This entry lists 4 T cell receptor beta chains sequenced from one sample in a study of T cells in Graves' hyperthyroidism and ophthalmopathy. The TCR beta CDR3 regions underwent amplification using RNA transcripts as the source. Initially, a first-round RT-PCR of the TCR CDR3 employed the HTBI primer set. TCRdb redid the calling of the multiplex PCR reads with MiXCR, one entry per CDR3 protein. The table records 490,000 or so distinct CDR3 sequences, 15% to 20% of them present only once. Material for sequencing was blood. The receptors shown here come from a man between 35 and 55 years old with Graves' ophthalmopathy.

This clonotype has at least ten counts. V is TRBV2 and J is TRBJ2-7, with D maybe TRBD1 (6 bases). The length of the CDR3 is 14 residues. The germline V gene has CDR1 SNHLY and CDR2 FYNNEI. Trimming removed 9 bases at V and 7 bases at J, with 22 bases between. CDR3 in DNA: TGTGCCAGTTCCGTATCGGACCTAGGGGGAGAGCAGTACTTC. It yields the protein CASSVSDLGGEQYF. Complete variable domain (other parts from reference TRBV2 and TRBJ2-7): EPEVTQTPSHQVTQMGQEVILRCVPISNHLYFYWYRQILGQKVEFLVSFYNNEISEKSEIFDDQFSVERPDGSNFTLKIRSTKLEDSAMYFCASSVSDLGGEQYFGPGTRLTVT.

At least ten counts were recorded for this clonotype. The rearrangement joins TRBV7-2 to TRBJ2-5; no clear D gene. CDR3 length: 11 residues. V lost 5 bases to trimming and J lost 5 bases, with 6 bases between them. Germline V gene data show CDR1 as SGHTA and CDR2 as FQGNSA. Here the CDR3 DNA reads TGTGCCAGCAGCCCTCGTGAGACCCAGTACTTC. It specifies CASSPRETQYF.

This clonotype was recorded a few times. The chain combines TRBV7-9 with TRBJ2-5; 13 bases line up with TRBD2. Trimming took 5 bases from V and 0 from J; bases not matched to a gene: 12. The CDR3 consists of 19 residues. Germline values: CDR1 SEHNR, CDR2 FQNEAQ (reference sequence). The CDR3 sequence: CASSPLGLAGVSYQETQYF. The CDR3 DNA follows: TGTGCCAGCAGCCCACTCGGACTAGCGGGGGTATCGTACCAAGAGACCCAGTACTTC.

The table lists this clonotype with a few counts. The V and J genes are TRBV9 and TRBJ2-3; D might be TRBD2 (7 bases). Germline V gives CDR1 SGDLS, CDR2 YYNGEE. The CDR3 length is 16 residues. The V gene lost 0 bases and the J gene lost 1 base, with 12 bases spanning the gap. CDR3: CASSVGAGARTDTQYF. CDR3 in DNA: TGTGCCAGCAGCGTAGGCGCGGGGGCCCGCACAGATACGCAGTATTTT.